Only one count was recorded for the clone carrying this TCR beta chain. V gave up 2 bases and J gave up 2 bases; unmatched junction bases: 4. This CDR3 is 17 amino acids long. Germline assignment: CDR1 SGDLS and CDR2 YYNGEE. In the source study's methods: Reference gene primer amplification gave nucleated cell count estimates. Assay: immunoSEQ multiplex PCR; the TCRdb copy retains only in-frame clones and omits some. V, J and clone size reflect that table, while D and trimming were determined from the DNA. Of roughly 140,000 clones in the sample, 84% were seen once. These data originate in a study of blood T cell repertoires in COVID-19. Study in general: The samples span acute and convalescent COVID-19 from the United States, Italy and Spain. The analysed material was cDNA or gDNA that came from T cells, B-cell-depleted T cells, or PBMCs.

J is TRBJ2-2 and V is TRBV9; 12 bases fit TRBD2. The clonotype originates from a human donor in a cohort sampled during active COVID-19. The sequenced sample was peripheral blood. CDR3 nucleotide sequence: TGTGCCAGCAGCGTTACTAGCGGGGGGCCCAACACCGGGGAGCTGTTTTTT. Residues: CASSVTSGGPNTGELFF.